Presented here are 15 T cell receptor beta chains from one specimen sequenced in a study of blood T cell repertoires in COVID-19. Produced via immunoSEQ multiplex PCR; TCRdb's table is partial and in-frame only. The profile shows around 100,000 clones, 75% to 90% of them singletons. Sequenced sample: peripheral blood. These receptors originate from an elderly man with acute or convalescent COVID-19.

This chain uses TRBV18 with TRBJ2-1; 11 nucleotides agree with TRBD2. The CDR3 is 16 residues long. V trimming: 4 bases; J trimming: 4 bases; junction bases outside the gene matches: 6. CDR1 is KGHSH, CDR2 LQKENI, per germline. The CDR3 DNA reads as TGTGCCAGCTCACTGGTTCTAGCGGGAGGATACAATGAGCAGTTCTTC. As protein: CASSLVLAGGYNEQFF.

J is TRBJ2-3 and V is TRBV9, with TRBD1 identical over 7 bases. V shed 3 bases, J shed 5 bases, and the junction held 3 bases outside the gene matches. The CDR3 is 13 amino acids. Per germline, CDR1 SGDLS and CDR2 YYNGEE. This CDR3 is CASSDNRGDTQYF. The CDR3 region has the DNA TGTGCCAGCAGCGACAACAGGGGAGATACGCAGTATTTT. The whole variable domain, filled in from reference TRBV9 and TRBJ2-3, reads DSGVTQTPKHLITATGQRVTLRCSPRSGDLSVYWYQQSLDQGLQFLIQYYNGEERAKGNILERFSAQQFPDLHSELNLSSLELGDSALYFCASSDNRGDTQYFGPGTRLTVL.

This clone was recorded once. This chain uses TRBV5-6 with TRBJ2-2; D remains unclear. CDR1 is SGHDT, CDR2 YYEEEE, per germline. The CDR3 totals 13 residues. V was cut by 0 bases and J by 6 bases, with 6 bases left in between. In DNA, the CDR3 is TGTGCCAGCAGCTTGGCCATCCCCGGGGAGCTGTTTTTT. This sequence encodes CASSLAIPGELFF.

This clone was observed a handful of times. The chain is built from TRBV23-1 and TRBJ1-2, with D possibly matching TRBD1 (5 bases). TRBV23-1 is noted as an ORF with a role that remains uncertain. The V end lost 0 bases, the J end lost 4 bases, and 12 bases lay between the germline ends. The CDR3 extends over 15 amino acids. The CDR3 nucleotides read TGCGCCAGCAGTCAATCTGCGACAGAAGCCTATGGCTACACCTTC. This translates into CASSQSATEAYGYTF.

CDR3: CASSGVRDRGSSNYGYTF. DNA for the CDR3: TGTGCCAGCAGTGGAGTACGGGACAGGGGATCGTCCAACTATGGCTACACCTTC. This sequence joins TRBV27 and TRBJ1-2, with 10 bases matching TRBD1. The germline gives CDR1 MNHEY, CDR2 SMNVEV (reference sequence). V dropped 5 bases and J dropped 2; count of bases not matched to a gene: 14. The CDR3 extends over 18 amino acids.

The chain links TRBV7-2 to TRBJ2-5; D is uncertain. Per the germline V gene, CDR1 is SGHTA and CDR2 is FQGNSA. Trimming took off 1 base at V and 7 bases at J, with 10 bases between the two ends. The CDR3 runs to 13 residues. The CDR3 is CASSLDPPGTQYF. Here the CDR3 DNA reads TGTGCCAGCAGCTTAGATCCCCCGGGGACCCAGTACTTC. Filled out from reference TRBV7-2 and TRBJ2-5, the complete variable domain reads GAGVSQSPSNKVTEKGKDVELRCDPISGHTALYWYRQSLGQGLEFLIYFQGNSAPDKSGLPSDRFSAERTGGSVSTLTIQRTQQEDSAVYLCASSLDPPGTQYFGPGTRLLVL.

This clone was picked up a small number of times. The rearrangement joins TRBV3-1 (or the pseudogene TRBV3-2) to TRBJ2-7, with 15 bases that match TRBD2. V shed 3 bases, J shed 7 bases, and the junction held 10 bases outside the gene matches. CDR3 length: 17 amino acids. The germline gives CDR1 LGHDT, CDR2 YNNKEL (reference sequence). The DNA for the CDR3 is TGTGCCAGCAGCCAGCATCCCTCCGGGACTAGCGGGAGGGAGCAGTACTTC. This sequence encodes CASSQHPSGTSGREQYF.

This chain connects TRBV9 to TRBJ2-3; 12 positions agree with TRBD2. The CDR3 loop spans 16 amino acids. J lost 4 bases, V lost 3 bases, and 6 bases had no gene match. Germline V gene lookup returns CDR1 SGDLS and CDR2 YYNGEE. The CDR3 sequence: CASSATSGSFADTQYF. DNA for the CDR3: TGTGCCAGCAGCGCGACTAGCGGGAGTTTTGCAGATACGCAGTATTTT.

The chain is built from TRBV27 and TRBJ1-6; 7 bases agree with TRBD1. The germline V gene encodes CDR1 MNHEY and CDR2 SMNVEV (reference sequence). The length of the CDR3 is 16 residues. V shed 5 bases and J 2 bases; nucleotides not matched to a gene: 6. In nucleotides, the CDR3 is TGTGCCAGCAGTGCGTACAGGGGCCCCTATAATTCACCCCTCCACTTT. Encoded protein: CASSAYRGPYNSPLHF.

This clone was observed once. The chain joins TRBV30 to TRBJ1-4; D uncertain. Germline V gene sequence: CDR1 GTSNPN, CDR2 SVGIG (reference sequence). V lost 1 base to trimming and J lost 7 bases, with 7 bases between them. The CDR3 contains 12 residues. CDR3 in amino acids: CAWSAPGEKLFF. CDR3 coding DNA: TGTGCCTGGAGTGCACCGGGTGAAAAACTGTTTTTT.

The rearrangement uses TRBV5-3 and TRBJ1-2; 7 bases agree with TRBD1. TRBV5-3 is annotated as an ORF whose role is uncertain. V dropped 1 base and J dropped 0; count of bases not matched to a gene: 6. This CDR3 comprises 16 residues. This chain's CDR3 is CARSLIRGPPNYGYTF. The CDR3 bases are TGTGCCAGAAGCTTGATAAGGGGGCCTCCTAACTATGGCTACACCTTC.

The CDR3 is CASSLRMAGRLGNEQFF. In DNA, the CDR3 is TGTGCCAGCAGCTTAAGAATGGCGGGACGATTAGGTAATGAGCAGTTCTTC. J is TRBJ2-1 and V is TRBV5-5, with a tentative D call TRBD2 (6 bases). Germline CDR1 is SGHKS and CDR2 is YYEKEE (reference sequence). Trimming stripped 2 bases from V and 7 bases from J, with 22 bases between. This CDR3 has 17 residues.

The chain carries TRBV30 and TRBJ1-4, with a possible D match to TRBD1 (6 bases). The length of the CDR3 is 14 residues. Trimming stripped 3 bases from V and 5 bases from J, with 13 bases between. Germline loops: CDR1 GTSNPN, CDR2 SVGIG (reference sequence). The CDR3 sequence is CAWRGAGKNEKLFF. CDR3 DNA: TGTGCCTGGAGGGGGGCAGGGAAGAATGAAAAACTGTTTTTT. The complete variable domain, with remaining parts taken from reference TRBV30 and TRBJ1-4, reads SQTIHQWPATLVQPVGSPLSLECTVEGTSNPNLYWYRQAAGRGLQLLFYSVGIGQISSEVPQNLSASRPQDRQFILSSKKLLLSDSGFYLCAWRGAGKNEKLFFGSGTQLSVL.

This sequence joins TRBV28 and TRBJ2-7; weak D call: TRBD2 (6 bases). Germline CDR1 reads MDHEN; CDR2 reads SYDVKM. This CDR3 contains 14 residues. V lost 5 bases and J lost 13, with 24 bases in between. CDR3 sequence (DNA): TGTGCCAGCAGTACGTCCGGGACTTCGGCGTTTCAATACTTC. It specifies CASSTSGTSAFQYF.

This chain's CDR3 is CASSYSLAEGSTDTQYF. The DNA for the CDR3 is TGTGCCAGCAGCTATTCTCTAGCGGAGGGGAGCACAGATACGCAGTATTTT. The chain is built from TRBV6-2 or TRBV6-3 and TRBJ2-3; 7 nucleotides align to TRBD2. Germline trimming cut 6 bases from V and 0 bases from J; bases unmatched to any gene: 12. The CDR3 extends over 17 amino acids. Per the germline V gene, CDR1 is MNHEY and CDR2 is SVGEGT.